This T cell receptor (beta chain) was identified in a study of graft-versus-host responses after intestinal transplantation. Profiled with immunoSEQ multiplex PCR; TCRdb holds only in-frame clones, not every one. The sample yields some 22,000 clones, 50% to 65% seen once. The CDR3 spans 19 residues. Germline CDR1 SGHAT, CDR2 FQNNGV. Trimming stripped 3 bases from V and 3 bases from J, with 27 bases between. Sample: alloreactive CD4+ T cells from a mixed lymphocyte reaction culture, taken before intestinal transplant. As for subset: CFSE-low proliferating T cells sorted from approximately 6-day pre-transplant mixed lymphocyte reaction (GvH or HvG direction). This receptor was taken from a human patient who received an intestinal transplant. This rearrangement joins TRBV11-2 to TRBJ2-7, with D possibly matching TRBD2 (6 bases). The CDR3 protein is CASSFRSPSAALFSYEQYF. CDR3 DNA sequence: TGTGCCAGCAGCTTTCGGTCTCCTAGCGCTGCCCTGTTTAGCTACGAGCAGTACTTC.